This entry lists 25 T cell receptor beta chains sequenced from one sample in a study of glioma-infiltrating T cells after dendritic cell vaccination. The method was immunoSEQ multiplex PCR; TCRdb's version includes in-frame clones alone and lacks a portion of them. The sample lists tens of thousands of clones, 85% to 90% occurring once. The source material was blood, sampled before dendritic cell vaccination. The source is a human donor with glioblastoma.

The chain has TRBV7-8 and TRBJ2-1, with 9 bases fitting TRBD1. The CDR3 spans 15 residues. CDR1 and CDR2 (germline): SGHVS, FQNEAQ. Losses at the gene ends were 2 bases for V and 7 bases for J; bases not matched to a gene: 6. CDR3 nucleotides: TGTGCCAGCAGCTTAAAGGGACAGGGATTAAATGAGCAGTTCTTC. This translates into CASSLKGQGLNEQFF.

The rearrangement links TRBV18 to TRBJ2-3; 8 nucleotides agree with TRBD1. The J segment lost 4 bases and the V segment lost 1 base, leaving 4 bases of the junction unmatched. The germline V gene encodes CDR1 KGHSH and CDR2 LQKENI. CDR3 length equals 15 residues. CDR3 sequence (DNA): TGTGCCAGCTCACCACGGACAGGGCGGTCAGATACGCAGTATTTT. It encodes CASSPRTGRSDTQYF. The whole variable domain, filled in from reference TRBV18 and TRBJ2-3, reads NAGVMQNPRHLVRRRGQEARLRCSPMKGHSHVYWYRQLPEEGLKFMVYLQKENIIDESGMPKERFSAEFPKEGPSILRIQQVVRGDSAAYFCASSPRTGRSDTQYFGPGTRLTVL.

CDR3 DNA sequence: TGTGCCAGTAGTATAGATATCCAGGAAGCAACTAATGAAAAACTGTTTTTT. Amino acid sequence: CASSIDIQEATNEKLFF. The chain carries TRBV19 and TRBJ1-4, with no clear D. The CDR3 sequence is 17 residues long. Looked up from germline, CDR1 is LNHDA and CDR2 is SQIVND (reference sequence). Between the trimmed V and J ends, which lost 0 bases and 0 bases, there was a span of 11 bases.

The rearrangement joins TRBV7-3 to TRBJ2-2; tentative D call: TRBD1 (5 bases). The V end was cut by 5 bases, the J end by 4 bases, with 14 bases between. In germline, CDR1 is SGHTA, CDR2 FQGTGA. This CDR3 has 15 amino acids. The CDR3 bases are TGTGCCAGCAGCGCAGGGTCTCGCGGCACCGGGGAGCTGTTTTTT. It yields the protein CASSAGSRGTGELFF.

The chain joins TRBV2 to TRBJ2-7; TRBD1 matches 10 bases. The junction had 6 bases not matched to a gene; V was cut back by 7 bases and J by 6 bases. CDR3 length equals 13 residues. Germline V gene lookup returns CDR1 SNHLY and CDR2 FYNNEI. CDR3 sequence reads: CASNNRDRGEQYF. The CDR3 nucleotides read TGTGCCAGCAATAACCGGGACAGGGGCGAGCAGTACTTC.

The rearrangement uses TRBV18 and TRBJ2-1, with D maybe TRBD1 (6 bases). The CDR3 has 15 amino acids. The germline V gene has CDR1 KGHSH and CDR2 LQKENI. The V end lost 3 bases, the J end lost 0 bases, and 9 bases lay between the germline ends. CDR3: CASSPTGYSYNEQFF. CDR3 coding DNA: TGTGCCAGCTCACCTACAGGGTACTCCTACAATGAGCAGTTCTTC. The variable domain in full, completed from reference TRBV18 and TRBJ2-1, reads NAGVMQNPRHLVRRRGQEARLRCSPMKGHSHVYWYRQLPEEGLKFMVYLQKENIIDESGMPKERFSAEFPKEGPSILRIQQVVRGDSAAYFCASSPTGYSYNEQFFGPGTRLTVL.

Only one count was recorded for this clone. The chain joins TRBV30 to TRBJ2-1; 8 positions agree with TRBD2. The CDR3 contains 12 residues. With 8 bases clipped from V and 9 bases from J, the junction kept 9 bases outside the gene matches. CDR1 is GTSNPN, CDR2 SVGIG, per germline (reference sequence). CDR3 sequence (DNA): TGTGCCACCGGGACTAGGGTAGGTGAGCAGTTCTTC. It translates to CATGTRVGEQFF.

The genes are TRBV19 and TRBJ2-7; D is unresolved. V lost 3 bases and J lost 5, with 17 bases in between. Germline assignment: CDR1 LNHDA and CDR2 SQIVND (reference sequence). CDR3 length equals 15 residues. The CDR3 here is CASSIGQAIGNEQYF. The DNA of the CDR3 is TGTGCCAGTAGTATCGGTCAGGCCATAGGAAACGAGCAGTACTTC.

The chain couples TRBV29-1 to TRBJ2-7, with 7 bases matching TRBD1. V lost 4 bases, J lost 4 bases, and 7 bases stayed unmatched. The length of the CDR3 is 13 residues. Per germline, CDR1 SQVTM and CDR2 ANQGSEA. The CDR3 protein is CSVVGQRSYEQYF. DNA of the CDR3: TGCAGCGTTGTGGGACAGAGAAGTTACGAGCAGTACTTC.

The CDR3 DNA reads TGTGCCAGCAGTCGCGCGACCTTGGAGGCAGAAGAGACCCAGTACTTC. This translates into CASSRATLEAEETQYF. The genes are TRBV5-4 and TRBJ2-5; D perhaps matches TRBD2 (5 bases). The CDR3 extends over 16 amino acids. In germline, CDR1 is SGHNT, CDR2 YYREEE (reference sequence). With 5 bases removed from V and 3 bases from J, the gap between germline ends came to 20 bases.

V and J are TRBV27 and TRBJ2-5; maybe TRBD2 (6 bases). In germline, CDR1 is MNHEY, CDR2 SMNVEV (reference sequence). The CDR3 is 17 amino acids. The ends were cut back, 5 bases at V and 2 bases at J, with 21 bases in the middle. The CDR3 loop is CASSPRGIRENQETQYF. The CDR3 DNA is TGTGCCAGCAGTCCTAGAGGGATCCGGGAGAATCAAGAGACCCAGTACTTC.

The chain carries TRBV10-3 and TRBJ2-5; 9 bases line up with TRBD1. There are 15 residues in the CDR3. Looked up from germline, CDR1 is ENHRY and CDR2 is SYGVKD. The V segment lost 5 bases and the J segment 5 bases; nucleotides outside the gene matches: 9. The CDR3 loop reads CAISKTGGLGETQYF. DNA for the CDR3: TGTGCCATCAGTAAGACAGGGGGGTTAGGGGAGACCCAGTACTTC.

J is TRBJ1-2 and V is TRBV11-2, with D possibly TRBD1 on 6 matching bases. Trimming shortened V by 5 bases and J by 6 bases, and 16 bases separated the two germline ends. The CDR3 is 14 amino acids. Germline V gene lookup returns CDR1 SGHAT and CDR2 FQNNGV. CDR3 sequence (DNA): TGTGCCAGCAGCCAAATCTTGGGGGCGGATGGCTACACCTTC. This gives the protein CASSQILGADGYTF.

The chain links TRBV10-3 to TRBJ1-1; possibly TRBD1 for D (5 bases). Germline CDR1 and CDR2: ENHRY and SYGVKD. The CDR3 extends over 14 amino acids. V shed 7 bases and J shed 4 bases, with 16 bases lying between them. CDR3 sequence reads: CAITSAGGGTEAFF. The DNA of the CDR3 is TGTGCCATCACGTCCGCCGGGGGTGGCACTGAAGCTTTCTTT.

This rearrangement joins TRBV9 to TRBJ1-1; D is perhaps TRBD1 (5 bases). V gave up 0 bases and J gave up 4 bases, with 19 bases separating them. This CDR3 is built from 17 residues. Germline CDR1 reads SGDLS; CDR2 reads YYNGEE. The CDR3 region has the DNA TGTGCCAGCAGCGTAGACTCGGGGGGGGGTTGGAGCACTGAAGCTTTCTTT. Translating it yields CASSVDSGGGWSTEAFF.

The chain carries TRBV9 and TRBJ2-5; 7 bases agree with TRBD2. CDR3 size: 14 residues. The V and J ends lost 4 bases and 2 bases, in that order; junction bases with no gene match: 5. CDR1 and CDR2 (germline): SGDLS, YYNGEE. Written as DNA, the CDR3 is TGTGCCAGCAGCCTCGGGGGGAGACAAGAGACCCAGTACTTC. Amino acids: CASSLGGRQETQYF.

The rearrangement links TRBV5-1 to TRBJ1-2, with D hard to call. V shed 0 bases and J shed 7 bases, with 13 bases lying between them. The CDR3 runs 14 residues. The germline V gene encodes CDR1 SGHRS and CDR2 YFSETQ. In DNA form, the CDR3 reads TGCGCCAGCAGCTTGGGTGCGGGTATCGGTGGCTACACCTTC. Its protein product is CASSLGAGIGGYTF.

This chain joins TRBV4-1 and TRBJ2-4; 7 bases agree with TRBD1. V lost 1 base, J lost 1 base, and 13 bases stayed unmatched. The germline CDR1 and CDR2 sequences are MGHRA and YSYEKL. This CDR3 is built from 19 residues. CDR3 bases: TGCGCCAGCAGCCAAGTCCGGGACAGTGGATTTTCTGCCAAAAACATTCAGTACTTC. This gives the protein CASSQVRDSGFSAKNIQYF.

This chain joins TRBV7-8 and TRBJ1-5, with D possibly matching TRBD1 (5 bases). Deletions cut 5 bases from V and 0 bases from J, with 8 bases between. CDR1 SGHVS and CDR2 FQNEAQ come from the germline V gene. The CDR3 length is 14 residues. The CDR3 here is CASSPDSSNQPQHF. CDR3 coding DNA: TGTGCCAGCAGCCCCGACAGTAGCAATCAGCCCCAGCATTTT.

The V gene is TRBV28, the J gene TRBJ2-7; perhaps TRBD2 as D (5 bases). CDR3 length equals 13 residues. V dropped 6 bases and J dropped 2 bases, with 11 bases sitting between them. CDR1 and CDR2 (germline): MDHEN, SYDVKM. CDR3 DNA sequence: TGTGCCAGCAGCCCCGGGGTCGCCTACGAGCAGTACTTC. It translates to CASSPGVAYEQYF. The variable domain in full, completed from reference TRBV28 and TRBJ2-7, reads DVKVTQSSRYLVKRTGEKVFLECVQDMDHENMFWYRQDPGLGLRLIYFSYDVKMKEKGDIPEGYSVSREKKERFSLILESASTNQTSMYLCASSPGVAYEQYFGPGTRLTVT.

The rearrangement joins TRBV30 to TRBJ2-2; tentatively, D is TRBD2 (6 bases). CDR3 length equals 14 residues. Germline CDR1 GTSNPN, CDR2 SVGIG (reference sequence). Trimming pared 0 bases from V and 7 bases from J, leaving 12 bases between. CDR3 bases: TGTGCCTGGAGTGTCTTGAAGGAGGGCGGGGAGCTGTTTTTT. It codes for CAWSVLKEGGELFF.

The genes are TRBV2 and TRBJ1-2, with a possible D match to TRBD1 (5 bases). The CDR3 length is 12 residues. Per the germline V gene, CDR1 is SNHLY and CDR2 is FYNNEI. Trimming took off 8 bases at V and 5 bases at J, with 12 bases between the two ends. As DNA, the CDR3 is TGTGCCAGCTCGGATGCAGGGTATGGCTACACCTTC. As protein: CASSDAGYGYTF.

This clone was found a few times. The rearrangement joins TRBV19 to TRBJ1-5; D unresolved. Trimming shortened V by 3 bases and J by 4 bases, and 10 bases separated the two germline ends. CDR1 is LNHDA, CDR2 SQIVND, per germline (reference sequence). This CDR3 contains 14 residues. CDR3 in DNA: TGTGCCAGTAGTATGGCCCAGTTTAATCAGCCCCAGCATTTT. Translated: CASSMAQFNQPQHF.

There are a few counts of this clone. V usage is TRBV18 and J usage is TRBJ2-2, with 10 bases aligning to TRBD1. Germline V gene sequence: CDR1 KGHSH, CDR2 LQKENI. Trimming cost V 2 bases and J 4 bases; bases outside gene matches: 7. The CDR3 sequence is 17 residues long. The CDR3 region has the DNA TGTGCCAGCTCACCAGTTACCGGGACAGGGGTCACCGGGGAGCTGTTTTTT. Translated: CASSPVTGTGVTGELFF.

The J gene is TRBJ2-7, the V gene TRBV27; possible D gene TRBD1, 7 bases. V shed 6 bases and J shed 2 bases, with 17 bases lying between them. The CDR3 spans 15 residues. Germline V CDR1 and CDR2: MNHEY, SMNVEV (reference sequence). CDR3 bases: TGTGCCAGCAGGCAAATACAGGGGACTCCCTACGAGCAGTACTTC. Translation gives CASRQIQGTPYEQYF.